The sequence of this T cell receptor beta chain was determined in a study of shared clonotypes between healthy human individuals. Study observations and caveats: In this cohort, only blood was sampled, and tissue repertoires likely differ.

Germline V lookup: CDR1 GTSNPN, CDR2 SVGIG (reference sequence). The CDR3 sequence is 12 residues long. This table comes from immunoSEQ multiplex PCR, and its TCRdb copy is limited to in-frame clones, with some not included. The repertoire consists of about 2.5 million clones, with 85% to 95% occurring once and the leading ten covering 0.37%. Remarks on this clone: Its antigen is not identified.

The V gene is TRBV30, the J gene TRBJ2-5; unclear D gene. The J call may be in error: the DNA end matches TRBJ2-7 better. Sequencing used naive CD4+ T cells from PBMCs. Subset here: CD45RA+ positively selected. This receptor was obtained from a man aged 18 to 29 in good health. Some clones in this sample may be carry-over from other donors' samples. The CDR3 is CAWSVRTYEQYF. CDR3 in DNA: TGTGCCTGGAGTGTACGGACCTACGAGCAGTACTTC.